This T cell receptor (beta chain) came from a study of T-cell reconstitution after alpha-beta-depleted transplantation in children. Findings of the study overall: Newly generated T cells supplied most T-cell counts and diversity one year post-transplant. Some patients' high day-60 TCRbeta diversity was attributed to recipient cells surviving conditioning. Alpha-beta T cells about two months after transplant reportedly derived from several hundred expanded graft clones.

On this clonotype: Its antigen is still unknown.

This CDR3 comprises 14 residues. V was shortened by 2 bases and J by 2 bases, with 10 bases between the two germline ends. Looked up from germline, CDR1 is SGHAT and CDR2 is FQNNGV. TCRbeta library preparation incorporated unique molecular identifiers. TCRdb analysed the PCR reads with MiXCR anew, one entry per CDR3 protein. The sample consists of 500,000 to 600,000 distinct CDR3 sequences, 25% to 30% of them appearing once. The J gene is TRBJ2-7, the V gene TRBV11-2; the D gene is possibly TRBD1 (6 bases). This receptor was obtained from a boy under two years old with Wiskott-Aldrich syndrome, due to receive a stem cell transplant. The sequencing used PBMCs, collected before TCRalphabeta/CD19-depleted stem cell transplant. CDR3 nucleotide sequence: TGTGCCAGCAGCTTACGGGACAAAACCTACGAGCAGTACTTC. The encoded protein is CASSLRDKTYEQYF.